This T cell receptor (beta chain) appears in the sequencing data of a study of blood T cell repertoires in COVID-19. Study as a whole: The United States, Italy and Spain provided the acute and convalescent COVID-19 samples. PBMCs, B-cell-depleted T cells, or T cells provided the cDNA or gDNA that made up the material.

Per germline, CDR1 MGHDK and CDR2 SYGVNS. Trimming shortened V by 5 bases and J by 5 bases, and 5 bases separated the two germline ends. The CDR3 is 11 residues long. Under the authors' procedure: The authors estimated nucleated cell counts from reference gene primer amplification. The assay was immunoSEQ multiplex PCR, and TCRdb's table has in-frame clones only and misses some. That table furnishes V, J and clone size, whereas the DNA furnished D and trimming. The table includes a few hundred thousand clones, about 88% detected once. The sequencing sample was made of peripheral blood. This rearrangement joins TRBV25-1 to TRBJ2-3; D remains ambiguous. This TCR came from a man aged 18-30 years with active or convalescent COVID-19. The CDR3 sequence: CASSLGDTQYF. For the CDR3, the DNA is TGTGCCAGCAGTCTAGGAGATACGCAGTATTTT.